Listed below are T cell receptor beta chains from one sample, sequenced in a study of blood T cell repertoires in COVID-19. The repertoire was sequenced with immunoSEQ multiplex PCR; TCRdb's copy has only in-frame clones and lacks some. The profile covers under 300,000 clones, with 88% appearing a single time and 0.9% to 1% taken by the ten largest. Sample: peripheral blood. The receptors were sampled from a woman between 40 and 55 years old who had recovered from COVID-19. CDR3s include the opening cysteine and the closing phenylalanine or tryptophan. The D gene is left open where the match is weak. Clone size is given for some rows only: seen once, a few or many times, or a class if the clone is expanded.

>12|TRBV28|.|TRBJ1-6|few
CASSLFPGRVHF
TGTGCCAGCAGTTTATTCCCAGGGAGGGTCCACTTT
>16|TRBV16|.|TRBJ1-5|.
CASSLRSRQGYQPQHF
TGTGCCAGCAGCCTCCGCAGTCGGCAGGGGTATCAGCCCCAGCATTTT
>14|TRBV11-2|.|TRBJ2-2|.
CASSQIGVTGELFF
TGTGCCAGCAGCCAGATCGGGGTCACCGGGGAGCTGTTTTTT
>17|TRBV4-2|TRBD2|TRBJ2-3|.
CASSQEGLAGVADTQYF
TGTGCCAGCAGCCAAGAGGGACTAGCGGGAGTCGCAGATACGCAGTATTTT
>17|TRBV4-3|.|TRBJ2-6|.
CASSRPGHLSGANVLTF
TGCGCCAGCAGCCGCCCGGGACACCTCTCTGGGGCCAACGTCCTGACTTTC
>13|TRBV24-1|.|TRBJ2-7|.
CATSDLAGDEQYF
TGTGCCACCAGTGATTTGGCCGGGGACGAGCAGTACTTC
>13|TRBV19|.|TRBJ2-1|.
CASSIDRQDEQFF
TGTGCCAGTAGTATAGATCGTCAGGATGAGCAGTTCTTC
>13|TRBV5-4|.|TRBJ2-7|few
CASSLSRSYEQYF
TGTGCCAGCAGCTTGTCCCGCTCCTACGAGCAGTACTTC
>17|TRBV11-3|.|TRBJ1-1|.
CASSPGRGRAPNTEAFF
TGTGCCAGCAGCCCGGGACGGGGGAGAGCCCCGAACACTGAAGCTTTCTTT
>15|TRBV15|.|TRBJ1-1|.
CATSSHSRTNTEAFF
TGTGCCACCAGCTCTCACTCCCGAACCAACACTGAAGCTTTCTTT
>15|TRBV15|TRBD2|TRBJ2-2|.
CATSKPGGAAGELFF
TGTGCCACCAGCAAACCCGGGGGGGCCGCCGGGGAGCTGTTTTTT
>13|TRBV12-3/TRBV12-4|.|TRBJ2-2|.
CASSPGWTGELFF
TGTGCCAGCAGCCCCGGGTGGACCGGGGAGCTGTTTTTT
>15|TRBV9|TRBD2|TRBJ2-1|.
CASSAGTSSYNEQFF
TGTGCCAGCAGCGCCGGGACTAGCTCCTACAATGAGCAGTTCTTC
>14|TRBV11-3|.|TRBJ2-1|.
CASSGRALLGEQFF
TGTGCCAGCAGCGGCAGAGCGCTCCTGGGTGAGCAGTTCTTC
>21|TRBV5-1|TRBD2|TRBJ2-6|once
CASSLGLAGGRRPRGANVLTF
TGCGCCAGCAGCTTGGGGCTAGCGGGAGGGCGGCGACCTCGAGGGGCCAACGTCCTGACTTTC
>13|TRBV30|TRBD1|TRBJ1-1|.
CAWTRQGWTEAFF
TGTGCCTGGACCAGACAGGGCTGGACTGAAGCTTTCTTT
>18|TRBV19|.|TRBJ2-2|.
CASSIVSGLGQNTGELFF
TGTGCCAGTAGTATAGTTTCCGGGCTAGGACAGAACACCGGGGAGCTGTTTTTT
>13|TRBV12-3/TRBV12-4|.|TRBJ1-1|.
CASSGGAGTEAFF
TGTGCCAGCAGTGGTGGGGCGGGGACTGAAGCTTTCTTT
>13|TRBV12-3/TRBV12-4|TRBD1|TRBJ1-5|.
CASQGQENQPQHF
TGTGCCAGCCAGGGACAGGAGAATCAGCCCCAGCATTTT
>16|TRBV19|TRBD2|TRBJ2-1|.
CASRPSGLAEHNEQFF
TGTGCCAGTAGACCATCGGGACTAGCGGAGCACAATGAGCAGTTCTTC
>16|TRBV5-4|.|TRBJ2-1|.
CASSLGGSSSYNEQFF
TGTGCCAGCAGCTTGGGCGGGTCGAGCTCCTACAATGAGCAGTTCTTC
>16|TRBV3-1/TRBV3-2|.|TRBJ1-4|.
CASSHGGGMANEKLFF
TGTGCCAGCAGCCACGGCGGGGGGATGGCTAATGAAAAACTGTTTTTT
>13|TRBV25-1|.|TRBJ1-1|.
CPLGGAGNTEAFF
TGTCCCCTGGGGGGGGCAGGGAACACTGAAGCTTTCTTT
>14|TRBV7-3|TRBD2|TRBJ2-1|.
CASSHGTSGTPQFF
TGTGCCAGCAGCCACGGGACTAGCGGGACTCCGCAGTTCTTC
>17|TRBV19|TRBD2|TRBJ2-3|once
CASSPRASGVSTDTQYF
TGTGCCAGTAGTCCCAGGGCTAGCGGGGTTAGCACAGATACGCAGTATTTT
>13|TRBV7-2|TRBD1|TRBJ1-2|.
CASSSTPGGGYTF
TGTGCCAGCAGCTCCACCCCAGGGGGTGGCTACACCTTC
>16|TRBV18|TRBD1|TRBJ1-3|.
CASSNRQGRSGNTIYF
TGTGCCAGCTCAAACCGACAGGGACGAAGTGGGAACACCATATATTTT
>15|TRBV4-3|.|TRBJ2-1|.
CASSQDWGLRGEQFF
TGCGCCAGCAGCCAAGATTGGGGACTAAGGGGGGAGCAGTTCTTC
>13|TRBV19|.|TRBJ1-2|.
CASDPWGGYGYTF
TGTGCCAGTGACCCTTGGGGGGGCTATGGCTACACCTTC
>16|TRBV9|TRBD2|TRBJ2-7|.
CASSVGPAGGGDEQYF
TGTGCCAGCAGCGTAGGGCCAGCGGGAGGAGGAGACGAGCAGTACTTC
>13|TRBV6-6|TRBD1|TRBJ1-1|.
CASSYPGQLEAFF
TGTGCCAGCAGTTACCCGGGACAGCTTGAAGCTTTCTTT
>18|TRBV4-1|.|TRBJ1-3|.
CASSQGGAGQSSGNTIYF
TGCGCCAGCAGCCAAGGAGGAGCCGGCCAAAGCTCTGGAAACACCATATATTTT
>15|TRBV5-4|.|TRBJ2-7|.
CASSPGRGGLGEQYF
TGTGCCAGTAGCCCTGGAAGGGGGGGGCTCGGCGAGCAGTACTTC
>13|TRBV10-3|TRBD2|TRBJ2-7|.
CATWATSGYEQYF
TGTGCCACCTGGGCGACTAGCGGTTACGAGCAGTACTTC
>16|TRBV9|TRBD1|TRBJ2-1|.
CASSPQGLNSYNEQFF
TGTGCCAGCAGCCCACAGGGGTTGAACTCCTACAATGAGCAGTTCTTC
>12|TRBV30|.|TRBJ1-2|.
CAWTPGGGGNTF
TGTGCCTGGACCCCTGGGGGGGGTGGGAACACCTTC
>15|TRBV9|.|TRBJ1-5|.
CASSAQGRRDQPQHF
TGTGCCAGCAGCGCCCAAGGGCGCAGGGATCAGCCCCAGCATTTT
>15|TRBV30|.|TRBJ2-1|.
CAWSWRTLSYNEQFF
TGTGCCTGGAGCTGGCGGACTCTCTCCTACAATGAGCAGTTCTTC
>15|TRBV5-1|.|TRBJ2-7|.
CASSLRGSGGDEQYF
TGCGCCAGCAGCTTGCGGGGGTCAGGCGGGGACGAGCAGTACTTC
>17|TRBV27|.|TRBJ2-3|.
CASSLSTGHTSTDTQYF
TGTGCCAGCAGTTTATCCACAGGGCACACTAGCACAGATACGCAGTATTTT
>15|TRBV15|TRBD1|TRBJ1-2|many
CATSRGQATNYGYTF
TGTGCCACCAGCAGGGGACAGGCCACTAACTATGGCTACACCTTC
>14|TRBV19|.|TRBJ2-2|.
CASTVAKNTGELFF
TGTGCCAGTACCGTGGCAAAGAACACCGGGGAGCTGTTTTTT
>17|TRBV6-6|.|TRBJ2-2|.
CASSPPPAGRGTGELFF
TGTGCCAGCAGTCCCCCCCCCGCTGGCCGCGGCACCGGGGAGCTGTTTTTT
>15|TRBV19|TRBD2|TRBJ2-2|.
CASSIAGGAAGELFF
TGTGCCAGTAGTATAGCGGGGGGGGCAGCCGGGGAGCTGTTTTTT
>18|TRBV5-1|TRBD2|TRBJ2-7|.
CASSWGPTSGRPTYEQYF
TGCGCCAGCAGCTGGGGTCCTACTAGCGGGAGACCTACCTACGAGCAGTACTTC